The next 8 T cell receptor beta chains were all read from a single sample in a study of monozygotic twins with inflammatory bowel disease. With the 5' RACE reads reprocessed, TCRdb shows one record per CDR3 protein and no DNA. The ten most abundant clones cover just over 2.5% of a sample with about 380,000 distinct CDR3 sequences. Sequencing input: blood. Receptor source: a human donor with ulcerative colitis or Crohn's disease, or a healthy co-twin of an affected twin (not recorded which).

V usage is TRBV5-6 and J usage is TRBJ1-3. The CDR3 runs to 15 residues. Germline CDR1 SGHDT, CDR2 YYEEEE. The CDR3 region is CASSLIRSSGNTIYF.

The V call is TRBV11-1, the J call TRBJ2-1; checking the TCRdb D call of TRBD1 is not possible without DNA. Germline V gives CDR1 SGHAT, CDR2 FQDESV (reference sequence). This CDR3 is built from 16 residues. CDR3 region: CAGSGGTGIFYNEQFF.

CDR3: CASSQTDRGNTEAFF. The chain couples TRBV7-8 to TRBJ1-1; TCRdb proposes TRBD1, but this gene call is untestable without DNA. Germline values: CDR1 SGHVS, CDR2 FQNEAQ. The CDR3 consists of 15 residues. Together with reference TRBV7-8 and TRBJ1-1, the CDR3 gives the full variable domain: GAGVSQSPRYKVAKRGQDVALRCDPISGHVSLFWYQQALGQGPEFLTYFQNEAQLDKSGLPSDRFFAERPEGSVSTLKIQRTQQEDSAVYLCASSQTDRGNTEAFFGQGTRLTVV.

CDR3 loop: CASRYTLGTIYF. The chain couples TRBV2 to TRBJ1-3; there is no DNA to check the TCRdb D call of TRBD1. This CDR3 has 12 residues. Germline V gives CDR1 SNHLY, CDR2 FYNNEI.

This chain's CDR3 is CASSPHVNEQFF. The chain links TRBV4-1 to TRBJ2-1. This CDR3 is 12 amino acids long. The germline gives CDR1 MGHRA, CDR2 YSYEKL.

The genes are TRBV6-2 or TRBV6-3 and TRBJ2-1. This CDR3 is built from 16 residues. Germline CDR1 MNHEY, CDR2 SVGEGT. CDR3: CASSYSMSAIVHEQFF.

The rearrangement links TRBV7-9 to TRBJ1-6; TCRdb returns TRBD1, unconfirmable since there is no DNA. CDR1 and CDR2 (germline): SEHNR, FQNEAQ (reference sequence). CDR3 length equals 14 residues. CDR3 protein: CASSPSGVSSPLHF.

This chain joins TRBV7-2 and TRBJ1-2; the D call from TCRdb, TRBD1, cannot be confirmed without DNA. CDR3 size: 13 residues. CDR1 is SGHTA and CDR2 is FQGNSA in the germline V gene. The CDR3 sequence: CASSGQTNYGYTF. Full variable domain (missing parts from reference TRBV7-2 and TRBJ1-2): GAGVSQSPSNKVTEKGKDVELRCDPISGHTALYWYRQSLGQGLEFLIYFQGNSAPDKSGLPSDRFSAERTGGSVSTLTIQRTQQEDSAVYLCASSGQTNYGYTFGSGTRLTVV.